Below, 21 T cell receptor beta chains from the same sample are listed, as sequenced in a study of shared clonotypes between healthy human individuals. Generated by immunoSEQ multiplex PCR, the TCRdb table keeps only in-frame clones and is missing some. Seen here are some 1.5 million clones, roughly 97% observed once, and the top ten hold approximately 1.1%. Specimen: naive CD4+ T cells sorted from blood. Subset given: CD45RA+ positively selected. The receptors were sampled from a young man in good health.

Of note for this clone: Other DNA sequences in this sample translate to the same CDR3. This rearrangement joins TRBV9 to TRBJ2-7; 7 nucleotides align to TRBD1. CDR1 SGDLS and CDR2 YYNGEE come from the germline V gene. V shed 0 bases, J shed 0 bases, and the junction held 0 bases outside the gene matches. The CDR3 length is 14 residues. The CDR3 DNA reads as TGTGCCAGCAGCGTAGACAGGGGCTCCTACGAGCAGTACTTC. Amino acids: CASSVDRGSYEQYF.

Only one count was recorded for this clone. The V and J genes are TRBV18 and TRBJ2-7, with D tentatively TRBD2 (6 bases). Germline V gene data show CDR1 as KGHSH and CDR2 as LQKENI. The CDR3 covers 15 residues. V shed 0 bases and J shed 6 bases, with 15 bases lying between them. CDR3 sequence reads: CASSPPDGSVLEQYF. The CDR3 DNA reads TGTGCCAGCTCACCACCAGACGGGAGTGTCCTCGAGCAGTACTTC. Variable domain in full (rest from reference TRBV18 and TRBJ2-7): NAGVMQNPRHLVRRRGQEARLRCSPMKGHSHVYWYRQLPEEGLKFMVYLQKENIIDESGMPKERFSAEFPKEGPSILRIQQVVRGDSAAYFCASSPPDGSVLEQYFGPGTRLTVT.

The chain employs TRBV29-1 and TRBJ1-1; 7 positions agree with TRBD1. Germline V gives CDR1 SQVTM, CDR2 ANQGSEA. This CDR3 region has 13 residues. With V trimmed by 1 base and J by 4 bases, 3 bases remained unmatched. DNA for the CDR3: TGCAGCGTTGAAGGGCAGGGGGTCACTGAAGCTTTCTTT. Residues: CSVEGQGVTEAFF.

The genes are TRBV7-2 and TRBJ2-7; TRBD2 matches at 9 bases. Germline values: CDR1 SGHTA, CDR2 FQGNSA. V lost 5 bases to trimming and J lost 0 bases; unmatched junction nucleotides: 5. The CDR3 runs 15 residues. The CDR3 coding sequence is TGTGCCAGCAGCCCGCGGACTAGCGACTCCTACGAGCAGTACTTC. Translated, it gives CASSPRTSDSYEQYF. Filled out from reference TRBV7-2 and TRBJ2-7, the complete variable domain reads GAGVSQSPSNKVTEKGKDVELRCDPISGHTALYWYRQSLGQGLEFLIYFQGNSAPDKSGLPSDRFSAERTGGSVSTLTIQRTQQEDSAVYLCASSPRTSDSYEQYFGPGTRLTVT.

The V gene is TRBV5-6, the J gene TRBJ2-7, with D perhaps TRBD2 (6 bases). CDR3 length: 17 residues. V was pared by 1 base and J by 3 bases, with 20 bases between. Looked up from germline, CDR1 is SGHDT and CDR2 is YYEEEE. The CDR3 DNA sequence: TGTGCCAGCAGCTTGTTCTTCCCGGCGGGACCGAACTACGAGCAGTACTTC. This encodes CASSLFFPAGPNYEQYF.

The CDR3: CASSLGDRLDTDTQYF. CDR3 bases: TGTGCCAGCAGCTTAGGGGACCGCTTGGATACAGATACGCAGTATTTT. The gene calls are TRBV7-9 and TRBJ2-3; the D call may be TRBD1 or TRBD2 (5 bases each). V was shortened by 1 base and J by 3 bases, with 14 bases between the two germline ends. The CDR3 runs to 16 residues. The V gene's germline CDR1 is SEHNR and CDR2 FQNEAQ (reference sequence).

The V call is TRBV4-2, the J call TRBJ2-5; possible D gene TRBD1, 5 bases. CDR1 and CDR2 (germline): LGHNA, YNFKEQ. Deletions cut 0 bases from V and 3 bases from J, with 11 bases between. The CDR3 has 15 amino acids. The CDR3 sequence: CASSQDGGREETQYF. In DNA, the CDR3 is TGTGCCAGCAGCCAAGATGGTGGCAGGGAAGAGACCCAGTACTTC.

This sequence joins TRBV10-3 and TRBJ1-2; no reliable D call. Germline V lookup: CDR1 ENHRY, CDR2 SYGVKD. V was shortened by 2 bases and J by 4 bases, with 14 bases between the two germline ends. This CDR3 is built from 15 residues. The CDR3 DNA reads TGTGCCATCAGTGAGAGCGCCTCCCACGCCTATGGCTACACCTTC. This encodes CAISESASHAYGYTF.

This sequence joins TRBV6-5 and TRBJ2-1, with TRBD2 as a possible D gene (6 bases). The V end was cut by 6 bases, the J end by 6 bases, with 12 bases between. Germline loops: CDR1 MNHEY, CDR2 SVGAGI. The CDR3 runs to 13 residues. The CDR3 spells CASRLGLFNEQFF. CDR3 DNA sequence: TGTGCCAGCAGATTGGGACTTTTCAATGAGCAGTTCTTC.

This chain connects TRBV2 to TRBJ2-7; TRBD2 might be the D (6 bases). The ends were cut back, 2 bases at V and 12 bases at J, with 23 bases in the middle. CDR3 length: 15 amino acids. CDR1 SNHLY and CDR2 FYNNEI come from the germline V gene. In DNA form, the CDR3 reads TGTGCCAGCAGTGAATGGAGGAGACTAGAAAAGGGTGCGTACTTC. Amino acid sequence: CASSEWRRLEKGAYF.

This clone was seen a single time. This chain links TRBV6-5 with TRBJ1-5; D is ambiguous. Germline V lookup: CDR1 MNHEY, CDR2 SVGAGI. The CDR3 sequence is 13 residues long. V shed 0 bases and J shed 3 bases, with 3 bases lying between them. CDR3 protein: CASSYSANQPQHF. CDR3 DNA sequence: TGTGCCAGCAGTTACTCGGCCAATCAGCCCCAGCATTTT.

This clone is a singleton in its sample. J is TRBJ2-2 and V is TRBV28, with 7 bases that match TRBD2. Germline assignment: CDR1 MDHEN and CDR2 SYDVKM. The CDR3 is 15 residues long. The J segment lost 5 bases and the V segment lost 3 bases, leaving 6 bases of the junction unmatched. For the CDR3, the DNA is TGTGCCAGCAGTTTGTTTGACGGGGGGACCGGGGAGCTGTTTTTT. Translating it yields CASSLFDGGTGELFF.

This clone has a single count. The rearrangement joins TRBV28 to TRBJ2-5; 8 positions match TRBD1. The V gene's germline CDR1 is MDHEN and CDR2 SYDVKM. V lost 3 bases to trimming and J lost 2 bases; unmatched junction nucleotides: 8. The CDR3 has 16 residues. The CDR3 sequence is CASSFMGRGPQETQYF. DNA of the CDR3: TGTGCCAGCAGTTTTATGGGCAGGGGGCCTCAAGAGACCCAGTACTTC.

This clone was observed once. This chain joins TRBV28 and TRBJ1-1, with TRBD1 identical over 7 bases. CDR3 length: 13 residues. CDR1 and CDR2 (germline): MDHEN, SYDVKM. With 6 bases clipped from V and 8 bases from J, the junction kept 9 bases outside the gene matches. This CDR3 reads CASRHSGQTEAFF. CDR3 nucleotides: TGTGCCAGCAGACATTCGGGACAGACAGAAGCTTTCTTT. The full variable domain, with the rest looked up from reference TRBV28 and TRBJ1-1, is DVKVTQSSRYLVKRTGEKVFLECVQDMDHENMFWYRQDPGLGLRLIYFSYDVKMKEKGDIPEGYSVSREKKERFSLILESASTNQTSMYLCASRHSGQTEAFFGQGTRLTVV.

The chain has TRBV9 and TRBJ2-2; 9 nucleotides line up with TRBD1. This CDR3 comprises 19 residues. Germline CDR1 reads SGDLS; CDR2 reads YYNGEE. V trimming: 0 bases; J trimming: 2 bases; junction bases outside the gene matches: 11. CDR3 amino acids: CASSVAGTGISVNTGELFF. The CDR3 DNA sequence: TGTGCCAGCAGCGTAGCAGGGACAGGGATTTCTGTCAACACCGGGGAGCTGTTTTTT.

The chain's CDR3 is CASSHVVGSSYNEQFF. CDR3 nucleotide sequence: TGTGCCAGCAGCCATGTGGTGGGATCCTCCTACAATGAGCAGTTCTTC. J is TRBJ2-1 and V is TRBV5-4; D gene ambiguous. The CDR3 has 16 residues. Germline V lookup: CDR1 SGHNT, CDR2 YYREEE (reference sequence). Trimming removed 4 bases at V and 0 bases at J, with 14 bases between. Full variable domain (outside the CDR3, taken from reference TRBV5-4 and TRBJ2-1): ETGVTQSPTHLIKTRGQQVTLRCSSQSGHNTVSWYQQALGQGPQFIFQYYREEENGRGNFPPRFSGLQFPNYSSELNVNALELDDSALYLCASSHVVGSSYNEQFFGPGTRLTVL.

V usage is TRBV30 and J usage is TRBJ2-7; D gene uncertain. This CDR3 is built from 14 residues. The V gene's germline CDR1 is GTSNPN and CDR2 SVGIG (reference sequence). Trimming stripped 1 base from V and 0 bases from J, with 10 bases between. CDR3: CAWSGQVPSYEQYF. The CDR3 DNA is TGTGCCTGGAGTGGGCAGGTTCCCTCCTACGAGCAGTACTTC.

The V call is TRBV5-1, the J call TRBJ1-1; possible D gene TRBD1, 6 bases. The CDR3 covers 15 residues. The ends were cut back, 6 bases at V and 1 base at J, with 16 bases in the middle. Germline lookup yields CDR1 SGHRS and CDR2 YFSETQ. The CDR3, as DNA: TGCGCCAGCACCGCGACAGGTATAGCGAACACTGAAGCTTTCTTT. It specifies CASTATGIANTEAFF.

This rearrangement joins TRBV5-1 to TRBJ2-1; no clear D. Germline CDR1 reads SGHRS; CDR2 reads YFSETQ. This CDR3 is built from 15 residues. V was trimmed by 3 bases and J by 8 bases, leaving 18 bases between them. The CDR3 DNA is TGCGCCAGCAGCTCAATGGGCCTAAGTGTCGATGAGCAGTTCTTC. As protein: CASSSMGLSVDEQFF.

V is TRBV14 and J is TRBJ1-2; D might be TRBD1 (6 bases). Per the germline V gene, CDR1 is SGHDN and CDR2 is FVKESK. V was cut by 4 bases and J by 0 bases, with 27 bases left in between. The CDR3 totals 20 residues. The CDR3 spells CASSPPWDGQPRGTNYGYTF. The CDR3, as DNA: TGTGCCAGCAGCCCCCCATGGGATGGACAGCCCCGGGGTACTAACTATGGCTACACCTTC.

As to this clone: The sample has other DNA sequences that encode this CDR3 too. The J gene is TRBJ2-3, the V gene TRBV27; TRBD2 agrees at 9 bases. The CDR3 totals 15 residues. Germline V gene lookup returns CDR1 MNHEY and CDR2 SMNVEV (reference sequence). V shed 2 bases and J 6 bases; nucleotides not matched to a gene: 6. The CDR3 spells CASSLGLAGSDTQYF. The CDR3 DNA reads as TGTGCCAGCAGTTTAGGGCTAGCGGGATCGGATACGCAGTATTTT.